What follows describes a single TCR beta chain. With V trimmed by 6 bases and J by 6 bases, 4 bases remained unmatched. Germline V gene lookup returns CDR1 MDHEN and CDR2 SYDVKM. This CDR3 is built from 15 residues. These data originate in a study of shared clonotypes between healthy human individuals. The CD4+ fraction was divided into a CD45RA+ naive subset and a CD45RA-negative memory subset. Clones were sequenced by immunoSEQ multiplex PCR, and TCRdb holds only the in-frame ones, with some missing. This table has roughly 1,000,000 clones, about four fifths appearing once. This receptor was taken from a man younger than 35 in good health. Some clones in this sample may be carry-over from other donors' samples. The source material was memory CD4+ T cells from PBMCs. As for subset: CD45RA-negative fraction. This chain joins TRBV28 and TRBJ2-1; TRBD2 matches 14 bases. This CDR3 reads CASRTTSGRANEQFF. CDR3 coding DNA: TGTGCCAGCAGGACGACTAGCGGGAGGGCCAATGAGCAGTTCTTC.